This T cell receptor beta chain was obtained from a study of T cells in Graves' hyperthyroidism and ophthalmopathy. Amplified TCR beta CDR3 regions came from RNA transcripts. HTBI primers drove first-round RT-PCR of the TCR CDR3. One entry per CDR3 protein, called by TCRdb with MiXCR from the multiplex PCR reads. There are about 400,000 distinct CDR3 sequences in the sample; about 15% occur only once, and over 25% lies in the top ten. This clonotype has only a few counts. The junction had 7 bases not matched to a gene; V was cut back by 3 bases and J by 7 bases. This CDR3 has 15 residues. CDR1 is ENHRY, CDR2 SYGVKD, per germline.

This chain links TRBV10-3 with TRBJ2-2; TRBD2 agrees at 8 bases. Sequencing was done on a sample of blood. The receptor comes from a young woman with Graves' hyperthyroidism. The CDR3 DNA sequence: TGTGCCATCAGTGAAACGGGAGGGCCTGTCGGGGAGCTGTTTTTT. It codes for CAISETGGPVGELFF.